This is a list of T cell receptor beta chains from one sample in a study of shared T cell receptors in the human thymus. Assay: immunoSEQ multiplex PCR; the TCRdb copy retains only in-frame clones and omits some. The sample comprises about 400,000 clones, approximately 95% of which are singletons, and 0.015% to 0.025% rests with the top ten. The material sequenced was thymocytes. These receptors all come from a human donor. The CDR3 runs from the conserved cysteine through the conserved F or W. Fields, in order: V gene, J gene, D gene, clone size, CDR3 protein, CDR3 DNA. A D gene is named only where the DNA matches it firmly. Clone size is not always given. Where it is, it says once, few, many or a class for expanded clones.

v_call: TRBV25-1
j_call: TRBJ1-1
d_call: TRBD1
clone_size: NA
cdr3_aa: CASSGSTGENTEAFF
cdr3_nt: TGTGCCAGCAGTGGGTCGACAGGGGAGAACACTGAAGCTTTCTTT

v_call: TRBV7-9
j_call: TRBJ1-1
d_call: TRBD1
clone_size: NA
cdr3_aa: CASNEPGQAHTEAFF
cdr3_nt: TGTGCCAGCAACGAACCGGGACAGGCGCACACTGAAGCTTTCTTT

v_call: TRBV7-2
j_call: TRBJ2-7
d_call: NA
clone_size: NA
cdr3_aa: CASSLRATLYEQYF
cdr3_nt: TGTGCCAGCAGCTTAAGAGCGACCCTCTACGAGCAGTACTTC

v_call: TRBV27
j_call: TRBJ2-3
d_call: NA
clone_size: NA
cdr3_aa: CASSPGTSVTQYF
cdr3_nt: TGTGCCAGCAGTCCCGGGACTTCTGTTACGCAGTATTTT

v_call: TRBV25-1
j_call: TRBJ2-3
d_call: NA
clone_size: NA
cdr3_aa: CATSQDYCTDTQYF
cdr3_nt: TGTGCCACTTCTCAGGACTACTGCACAGATACGCAGTATTTT

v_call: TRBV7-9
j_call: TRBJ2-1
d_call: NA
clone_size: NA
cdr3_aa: CASSPEGSGGSYNEQFF
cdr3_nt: TGTGCCAGCAGCCCCGAAGGTAGTGGGGGGTCCTACAATGAGCAGTTCTTC

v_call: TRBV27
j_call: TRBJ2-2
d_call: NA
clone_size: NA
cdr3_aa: CASSLLSQSGQDPRKGTGELFF
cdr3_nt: TGTGCCAGCAGTTTATTATCCCAGAGTGGGCAGGACCCAAGAAAAGGTACCGGGGAGCTGTTTTTT

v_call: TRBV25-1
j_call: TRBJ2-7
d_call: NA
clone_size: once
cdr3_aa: CASSEGSLGYEQYF
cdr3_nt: TGTGCCAGCAGTGAAGGTTCCCTAGGCTACGAGCAGTACTTC

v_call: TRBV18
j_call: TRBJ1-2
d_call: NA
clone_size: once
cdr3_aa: CASSPPSVSRGYTF
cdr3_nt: TGTGCCAGCTCACCACCGTCAGTTTCGAGGGGCTACACCTTC

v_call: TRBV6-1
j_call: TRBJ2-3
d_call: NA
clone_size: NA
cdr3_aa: CASRGRPTDTQYF
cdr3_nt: TGTGCCAGCAGAGGTAGGCCCACAGATACGCAGTATTTT

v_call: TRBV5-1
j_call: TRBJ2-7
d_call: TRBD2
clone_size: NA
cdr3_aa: CASSFLAGGYEQYF
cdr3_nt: TGCGCCAGCAGCTTCCTAGCGGGAGGTTACGAGCAGTACTTC

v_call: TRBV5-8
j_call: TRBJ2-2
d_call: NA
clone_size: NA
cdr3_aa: CASSSKGLWVGELFF
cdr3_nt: TGTGCCAGCAGCTCAAAGGGGCTATGGGTCGGGGAGCTGTTTTTT

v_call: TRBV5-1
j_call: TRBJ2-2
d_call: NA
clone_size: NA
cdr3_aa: CASSSGEAGELFF
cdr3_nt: TGCGCCAGCAGCTCAGGGGAGGCAGGGGAGCTGTTTTTT

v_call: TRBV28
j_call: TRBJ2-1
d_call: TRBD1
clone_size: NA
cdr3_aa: CASSPSGTGGAGGQFF
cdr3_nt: TGTGCCAGCAGTCCATCGGGGACAGGGGGCGCAGGTGGGCAGTTCTTC

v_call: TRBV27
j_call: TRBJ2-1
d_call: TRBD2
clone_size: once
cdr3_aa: CASGFLGTSGVVSYNEQFF
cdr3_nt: TGTGCCAGCGGGTTTTTAGGTACTAGCGGGGTTGTTTCCTACAATGAGCAGTTCTTC

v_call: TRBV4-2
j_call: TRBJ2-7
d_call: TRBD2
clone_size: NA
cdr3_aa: CASSQVTLAGSYEQYF
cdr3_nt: TGTGCCAGCAGCCAAGTTACACTAGCGGGTTCCTACGAGCAGTACTTC

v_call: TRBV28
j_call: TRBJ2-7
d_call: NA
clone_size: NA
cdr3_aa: CASSRFDFRDIFYEQYF
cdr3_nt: TGTGCCAGCAGTCGTTTCGATTTCCGGGACATCTTCTACGAGCAGTACTTC

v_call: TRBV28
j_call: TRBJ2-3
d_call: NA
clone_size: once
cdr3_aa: CASTAEGVPSTDTQYF
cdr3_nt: TGTGCCAGCACCGCCGAGGGAGTACCTAGCACAGATACGCAGTATTTT

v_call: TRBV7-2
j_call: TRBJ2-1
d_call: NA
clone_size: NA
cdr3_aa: CASSLEGLLYNEQFF
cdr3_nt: TGTGCCAGCAGCTTAGAAGGTTTACTTTACAATGAGCAGTTCTTC

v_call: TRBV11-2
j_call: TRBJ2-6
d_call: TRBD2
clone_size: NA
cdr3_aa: CASSLDVLAVSSGANVLTF
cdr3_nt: TGTGCCAGCAGCTTAGATGTCCTAGCGGTTAGCTCTGGGGCCAACGTCCTGACTTTC

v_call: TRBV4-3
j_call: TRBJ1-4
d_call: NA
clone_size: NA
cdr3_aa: CASSQGSAGSHEKLFF
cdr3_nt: TGCGCCAGCAGCCAAGGGTCCGCAGGGTCCCATGAAAAACTGTTTTTT

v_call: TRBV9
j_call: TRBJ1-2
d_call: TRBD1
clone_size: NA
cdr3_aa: CASRPPRGQGGYGYTF
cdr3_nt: TGTGCCAGCAGGCCCCCACGCGGACAGGGCGGGTATGGCTACACCTTC

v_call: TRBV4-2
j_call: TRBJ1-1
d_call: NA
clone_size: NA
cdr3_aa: CASSPTRTGNTEAFF
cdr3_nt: TGTGCCAGCAGCCCCACCCGGACGGGGAACACTGAAGCTTTCTTT

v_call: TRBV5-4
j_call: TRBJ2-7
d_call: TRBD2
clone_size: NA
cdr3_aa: CASSLKLAQYEQYF
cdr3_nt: TGTGCCAGCAGCTTGAAACTAGCGCAATACGAGCAGTACTTC

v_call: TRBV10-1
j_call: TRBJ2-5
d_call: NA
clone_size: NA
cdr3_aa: CASSAELTIRYF
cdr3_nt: TGCGCCAGCAGTGCCGAACTTACAATTCGGTACTTC

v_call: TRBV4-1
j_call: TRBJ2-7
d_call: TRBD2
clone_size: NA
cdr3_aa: CASSPLAGGMGPYEQYF
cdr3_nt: TGCGCCAGCAGCCCACTAGCGGGAGGGATGGGGCCCTACGAGCAGTACTTC

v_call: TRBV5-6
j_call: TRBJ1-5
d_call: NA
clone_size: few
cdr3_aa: CASSFSEGGNQPQHF
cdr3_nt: TGTGCCAGCAGCTTTTCGGAGGGTGGCAATCAGCCCCAGCATTTT

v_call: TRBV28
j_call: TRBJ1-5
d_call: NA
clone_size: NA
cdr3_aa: CASSVGHFGNQPQHF
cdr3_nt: TGTGCCAGCAGTGTCGGACATTTTGGCAATCAGCCCCAGCATTTT

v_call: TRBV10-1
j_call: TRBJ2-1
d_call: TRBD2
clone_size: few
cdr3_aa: CASSEGMASGTKDEQFF
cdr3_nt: TGCGCCAGCAGTGAGGGGATGGCTAGCGGGACCAAGGATGAGCAGTTCTTC

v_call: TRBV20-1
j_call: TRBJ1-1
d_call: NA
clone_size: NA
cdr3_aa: CSAKWTTEAFF
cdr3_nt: TGCAGTGCTAAGTGGACTACTGAAGCTTTCTTT

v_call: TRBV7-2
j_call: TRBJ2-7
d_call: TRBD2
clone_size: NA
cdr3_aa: CASSLAAEPETSGRKDPEQYF
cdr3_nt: TGTGCCAGCAGCTTAGCGGCCGAGCCGGAGACTAGCGGGAGGAAGGATCCCGAGCAGTACTTC

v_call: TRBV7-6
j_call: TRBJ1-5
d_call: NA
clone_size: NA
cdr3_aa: CASSLGRDVQPQHF
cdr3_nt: TGTGCCAGCAGCTTAGGGAGGGACGTTCAGCCCCAGCATTTT

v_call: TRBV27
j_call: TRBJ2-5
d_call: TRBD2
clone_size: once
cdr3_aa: CASSGASGRNEETQYF
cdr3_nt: TGTGCCAGCAGCGGGGCTAGCGGGAGAAACGAAGAGACCCAGTACTTC

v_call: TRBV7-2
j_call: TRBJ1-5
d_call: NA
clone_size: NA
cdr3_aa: CASSLESGSNQPQHF
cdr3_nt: TGTGCCAGCAGCTTAGAATCAGGGAGCAATCAGCCCCAGCATTTT

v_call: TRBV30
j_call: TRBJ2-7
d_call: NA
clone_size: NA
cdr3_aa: CAWGPPPLDPRTYEQYF
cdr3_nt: TGTGCCTGGGGGCCCCCCCCACTGGACCCCCGGACCTACGAGCAGTACTTC

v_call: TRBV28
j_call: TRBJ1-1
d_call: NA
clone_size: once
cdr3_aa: CASSLCTEQSTCIGMNTEAFF
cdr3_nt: TGTGCCAGCAGTTTATGCACAGAGCAGTCAACCTGTATAGGAATGAACACTGAAGCTTTCTTT

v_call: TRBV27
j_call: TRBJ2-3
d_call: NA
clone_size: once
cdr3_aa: CASSHARDTSAQYF
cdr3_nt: TGTGCCAGCAGTCATGCCCGGGACACCTCTGCGCAGTATTTT

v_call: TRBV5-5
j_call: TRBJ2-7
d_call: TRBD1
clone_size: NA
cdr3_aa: CASSSRQGPSYEQYF
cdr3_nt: TGTGCCAGCAGCTCCCGACAGGGTCCCTCCTACGAGCAGTACTTC

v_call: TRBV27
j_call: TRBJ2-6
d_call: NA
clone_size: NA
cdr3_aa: CASNGAAAGANVLTF
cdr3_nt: TGTGCCAGCAATGGGGCGGCGGCTGGGGCCAACGTCCTGACTTTC

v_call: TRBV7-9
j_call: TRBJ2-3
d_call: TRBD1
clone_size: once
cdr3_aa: CASSLGQDRKDTQYF
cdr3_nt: TGTGCCAGCAGCTTGGGACAGGATCGGAAAGATACGCAGTATTTT

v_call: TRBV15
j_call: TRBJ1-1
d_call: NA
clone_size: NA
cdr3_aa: CATSRDPTGLRNTEAFF
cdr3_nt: TGTGCCACCAGCAGAGATCCAACAGGATTAAGGAACACTGAAGCTTTCTTT

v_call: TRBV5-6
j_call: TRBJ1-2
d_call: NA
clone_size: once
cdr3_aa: CASSLGREAHGYTF
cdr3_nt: TGTGCCAGCAGCTTGGGCAGGGAGGCTCATGGCTACACCTTC

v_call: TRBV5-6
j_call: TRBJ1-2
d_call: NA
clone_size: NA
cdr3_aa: CASSRGGSYGYTF
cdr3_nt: TGTGCCAGCAGCCGCGGAGGAAGCTATGGCTACACCTTC

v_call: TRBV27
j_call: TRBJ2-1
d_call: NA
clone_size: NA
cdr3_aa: CASSLSEQGSGSDSYNEQFF
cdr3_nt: TGTGCCAGCAGTTTAAGTGAACAGGGTTCGGGTAGCGACTCCTACAATGAGCAGTTCTTC

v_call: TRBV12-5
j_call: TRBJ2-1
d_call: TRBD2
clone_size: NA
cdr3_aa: CASGLVLAGPNEQFF
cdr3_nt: TGTGCTAGTGGTTTGGTACTAGCGGGTCCCAATGAGCAGTTCTTC

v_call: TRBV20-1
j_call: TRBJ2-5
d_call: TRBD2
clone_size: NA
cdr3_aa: CSAPEREKYF
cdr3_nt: TGCAGTGCTCCTGAGCGGGAGAAGTACTTC

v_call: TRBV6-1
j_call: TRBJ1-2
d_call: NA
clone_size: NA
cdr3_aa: CASSEGTDNYYGYTF
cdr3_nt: TGTGCCAGCAGTGAAGGGACAGACAATTACTATGGCTACACCTTC

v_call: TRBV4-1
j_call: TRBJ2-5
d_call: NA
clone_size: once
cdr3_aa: CASSLESPPTMTSAKETQYF
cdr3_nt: TGCGCCAGCAGCCTGGAGTCCCCTCCTACTATGACTAGTGCAAAAGAGACCCAGTACTTC